A single sample is the source of the 17 T cell receptor beta chains below, sequenced in a study of T cells after yellow fever vaccination. MiXCR, applied by TCRdb to the 5' RACE reads, yields one record per CDR3 protein. There are roughly 260,000 distinct CDR3 sequences in the sample; roughly 13% occur only once, and roughly 0.5% lies in the top ten. Source: CD4+ T cells sorted from PBMCs, taken 45 days after the yellow fever booster vaccination. Receptor source: a man aged 25-45 years who received the YFV17D yellow fever vaccine.

The chain uses TRBV4-3 and TRBJ2-4; 11 bases line up with TRBD2. Germline CDR1 is LGHNA and CDR2 is YSLEER. This CDR3 is built from 19 residues. V lost 0 bases, J lost 1 base, and 8 bases stayed unmatched. CDR3 amino acids: CASSQDVAGGIKAKNIQYF. The DNA of the CDR3 is TGCGCCAGCAGCCAAGACGTAGCGGGAGGGATTAAGGCCAAAAACATTCAGTACTTC.

The chain links TRBV19 to TRBJ1-1, with D possibly TRBD1 on 6 matching bases. Germline lookup yields CDR1 LNHDA and CDR2 SQIVND (reference sequence). The CDR3 covers 15 residues. Trimming pared 6 bases from V and 1 base from J, leaving 15 bases between. The DNA for the CDR3 is TGTGCCAGTAGAACCCGACAGGCCGAGAACACTGAAGCTTTCTTT. This codes for CASRTRQAENTEAFF.

The rearrangement joins TRBV9 to TRBJ2-2; 7 nucleotides line up with TRBD2. Germline CDR1 is SGDLS and CDR2 is YYNGEE. After removal of 7 bases from V and 3 bases from J, the junction contained 9 bases not matched to a gene. The CDR3 is 15 residues long. CDR3 protein: CASGSSGRYTGELFF. DNA of the CDR3: TGTGCCAGCGGAAGTAGCGGGCGGTACACCGGGGAGCTGTTTTTT.

CDR3 residues: CSVMSWTYEQYF. CDR3 DNA: TGCAGCGTTATGTCCTGGACCTACGAGCAGTACTTC. The V call is TRBV29-1, the J call TRBJ2-7; D unclear. CDR1 is SQVTM and CDR2 is ANQGSEA in the germline V gene. The CDR3 totals 12 residues. Trimming stripped 5 bases from V and 2 bases from J, with 10 bases between.

The chain recombines TRBV12-3 or TRBV12-4 with TRBJ2-5, with D hard to call. The CDR3 covers 13 residues. V was shortened by 4 bases and J by 3 bases, with 9 bases between the two germline ends. The CDR3 nucleotides are TGTGCCAGCAGTTATGGCTTTAAAGAGACCCAGTACTTC. This gives the protein CASSYGFKETQYF.

The J gene is TRBJ2-5, the V gene TRBV9; weak D call: TRBD2 (5 bases). V dropped 0 bases and J dropped 1 base, with 7 bases sitting between them. Germline loops: CDR1 SGDLS, CDR2 YYNGEE. This CDR3 has 14 residues. CDR3 residues: CASSVGRSQETQYF. The DNA for the CDR3 is TGTGCCAGCAGCGTAGGGAGGAGCCAAGAGACCCAGTACTTC.

This clonotype was found a few times. V is TRBV20-1 and J is TRBJ1-1; D is ambiguous. V lost 5 bases to trimming and J lost 1 base, with 11 bases between them. The CDR3 runs to 13 residues. The germline V gene has CDR1 DFQATT and CDR2 SNEGSKA (reference sequence). CDR3 in amino acids: CSARVQANTEAFF. In DNA, the CDR3 is TGCAGTGCTCGGGTACAAGCGAACACTGAAGCTTTCTTT.

In its sample, this clonotype was seen a few times. The chain carries TRBV5-5 and TRBJ1-1; 10 bases are a match to TRBD1. CDR1 is SGHKS, CDR2 YYEKEE, per germline (reference sequence). Trimming at V came to 0 bases and at J to 3 bases, leaving 5 bases not matched to a gene. CDR3 length equals 16 residues. CDR3 bases: TGTGCCAGCAGCTTGGAGCCGGGACAGGGGTACACTGAAGCTTTCTTT. Its translation is CASSLEPGQGYTEAFF.

The V and J genes are TRBV12-3 or TRBV12-4 and TRBJ1-5; D possibly corresponds to TRBD1 (5 bases). V was shortened by 7 bases and J by 1 base, with 11 bases between the two germline ends. There are 14 residues in the CDR3. The CDR3 here is CASTFGGSNQPQHF. The CDR3 nucleotides are TGTGCCAGCACCTTCGGGGGAAGCAATCAGCCCCAGCATTTT.

J is TRBJ2-3 and V is TRBV4-3; TRBD1 or TRBD2 may be the D gene (5 bases each). Germline lookup yields CDR1 LGHNA and CDR2 YSLEER. Trimming took off 1 base at V and 3 bases at J, with 8 bases between the two ends. The CDR3 covers 14 residues. The DNA for the CDR3 is TGCGCCAGCAGCCAAGGGGGGATAACAGATACGCAGTATTTT. Amino acid sequence: CASSQGGITDTQYF.

This clonotype showed up many times. This chain links TRBV10-3 with TRBJ2-1; the D is unclear. Germline CDR1 is ENHRY and CDR2 is SYGVKD. Trimming took 0 bases from V and 7 from J, leaving 7 bases between them. The CDR3 is 13 amino acids. This chain's CDR3 is CAISESNENEQFF. CDR3 nucleotide sequence: TGTGCCATCAGTGAGTCGAACGAGAATGAGCAGTTCTTC.

The chain is built from TRBV7-2 and TRBJ2-5, with D hard to call. Trimming took off 3 bases at V and 5 bases at J, with 16 bases between the two ends. There are 15 residues in the CDR3. Germline V CDR1 and CDR2: SGHTA, FQGNSA. The CDR3 DNA is TGTGCCAGCAGCTTTGATGGCGTAGTGGGGGAGACCCAGTACTTC. Translating gives CASSFDGVVGETQYF.

This clonotype has just a few counts. The rearrangement links TRBV7-2 to TRBJ2-6; TRBD1 matches at 7 bases. The junction had 2 bases not matched to a gene; V was cut back by 3 bases and J by 9 bases. The CDR3 spans 13 residues. CDR1 and CDR2 from the germline V gene are SGHTA and FQGNSA. The CDR3, as DNA: TGTGCCAGCAGCTTTAGGGGGCACAACGTCCTGACTTTC. Protein product: CASSFRGHNVLTF.

The chain couples TRBV12-3 or TRBV12-4 to TRBJ2-5, with 7 bases matching TRBD2. This CDR3 contains 15 residues. V was clipped by 7 bases and J by 5 bases; unmatched bases: 13. The DNA of the CDR3 is TGTGCCAGCACGACTGGTGGGAGGGGTTGGGAGACCCAGTACTTC. It is translated as CASTTGGRGWETQYF.

The rearrangement links TRBV6-2 or TRBV6-3 to TRBJ2-1; the D gene is possibly TRBD2 (6 bases). Germline CDR1 and CDR2: MNHEY and SVGEGT. There are 12 residues in the CDR3. The V end lost 4 bases, the J end lost 9 bases, and 10 bases lay between the germline ends. The CDR3 sequence is CASSFYGGEQFF. The CDR3 DNA reads as TGTGCCAGCAGTTTTTACGGGGGTGAGCAGTTCTTC.

This clonotype has ten or more counts. The J gene is TRBJ2-7, the V gene TRBV7-2, with D possibly TRBD1 on 6 matching bases. From germline, CDR1 is SGHTA and CDR2 FQGNSA. Trimming shortened V by 4 bases and J by 4 bases, and 8 bases separated the two germline ends. There are 12 residues in the CDR3. CDR3 amino acids: CASSWTAYEQYF. The CDR3 DNA follows: TGTGCCAGCAGCTGGACAGCTTACGAGCAGTACTTC.

This clonotype was seen only a few times. The chain has TRBV12-3 or TRBV12-4 and TRBJ2-7; 14 bases match TRBD2. This CDR3 is built from 16 residues. J lost 4 bases, V lost 5 bases, and 7 bases had no gene match. The CDR3 reads CASSQGLAGEYYEQYF. CDR3 DNA sequence: TGTGCCAGCAGTCAGGGACTAGCGGGAGAGTATTACGAGCAGTACTTC.